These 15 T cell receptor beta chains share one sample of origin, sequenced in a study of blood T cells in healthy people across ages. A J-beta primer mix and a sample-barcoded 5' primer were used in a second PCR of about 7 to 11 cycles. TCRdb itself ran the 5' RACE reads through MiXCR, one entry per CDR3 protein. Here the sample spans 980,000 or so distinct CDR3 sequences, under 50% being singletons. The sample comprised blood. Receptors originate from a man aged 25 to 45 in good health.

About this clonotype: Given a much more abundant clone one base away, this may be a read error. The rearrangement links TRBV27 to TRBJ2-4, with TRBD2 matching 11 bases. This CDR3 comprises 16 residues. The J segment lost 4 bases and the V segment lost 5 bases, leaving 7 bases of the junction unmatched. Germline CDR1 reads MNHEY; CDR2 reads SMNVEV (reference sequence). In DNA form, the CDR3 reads TGTGCCAGCAGTCTAGAGACTAGCGGGGCGAAAAACATTCAGTACTTC. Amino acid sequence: CASSLETSGAKNIQYF.

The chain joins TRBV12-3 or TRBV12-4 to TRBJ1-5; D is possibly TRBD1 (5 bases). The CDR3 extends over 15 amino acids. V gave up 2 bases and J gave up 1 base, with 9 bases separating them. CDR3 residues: CASSLLAGSNQPQHF. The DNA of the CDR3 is TGTGCCAGCAGTTTATTGGCAGGGAGCAATCAGCCCCAGCATTTT.

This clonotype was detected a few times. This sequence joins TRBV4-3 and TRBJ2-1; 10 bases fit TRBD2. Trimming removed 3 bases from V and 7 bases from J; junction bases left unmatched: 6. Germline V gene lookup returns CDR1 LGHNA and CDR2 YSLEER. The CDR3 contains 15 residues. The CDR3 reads CASSQSGGALNEQFF. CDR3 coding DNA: TGCGCCAGCAGCCAGAGCGGGGGGGCCTTAAATGAGCAGTTCTTC.

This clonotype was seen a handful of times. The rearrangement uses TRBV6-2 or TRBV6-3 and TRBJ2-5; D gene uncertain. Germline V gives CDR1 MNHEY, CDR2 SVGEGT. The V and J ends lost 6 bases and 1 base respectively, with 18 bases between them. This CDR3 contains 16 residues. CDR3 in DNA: TGTGCCAGCAGCCTCCTCGGTTCGAAACTCCAAGAGACCCAGTACTTC. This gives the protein CASSLLGSKLQETQYF.

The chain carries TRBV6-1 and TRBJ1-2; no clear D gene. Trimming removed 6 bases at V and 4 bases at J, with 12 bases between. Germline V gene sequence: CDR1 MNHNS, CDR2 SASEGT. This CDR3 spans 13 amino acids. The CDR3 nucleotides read TGTGCCAGCAGGCTAACAGACCTCTATGGCTACACCTTC. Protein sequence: CASRLTDLYGYTF.

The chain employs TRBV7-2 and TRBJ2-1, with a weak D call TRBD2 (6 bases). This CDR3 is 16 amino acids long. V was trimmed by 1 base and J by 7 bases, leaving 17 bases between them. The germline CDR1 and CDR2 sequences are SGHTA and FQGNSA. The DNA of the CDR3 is TGTGCCAGCAGCTTAGAAATAGCCGTCGGGGGTAATGAGCAGTTCTTC. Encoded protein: CASSLEIAVGGNEQFF.

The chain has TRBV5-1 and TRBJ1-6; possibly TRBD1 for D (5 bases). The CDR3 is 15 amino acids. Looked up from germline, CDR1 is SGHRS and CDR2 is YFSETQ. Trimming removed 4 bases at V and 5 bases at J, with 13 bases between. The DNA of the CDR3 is TGCGCCAGCAGCCGCGGGGACGCCGATAATTCACCCCTCCACTTT. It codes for CASSRGDADNSPLHF.

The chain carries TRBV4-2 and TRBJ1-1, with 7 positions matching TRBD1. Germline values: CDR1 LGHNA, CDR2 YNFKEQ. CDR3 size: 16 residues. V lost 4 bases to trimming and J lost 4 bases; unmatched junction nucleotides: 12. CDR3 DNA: TGTGCCAGCAGCCTAGAATTAACAGGGGTCCCCACTGAAGCTTTCTTT. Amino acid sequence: CASSLELTGVPTEAFF.

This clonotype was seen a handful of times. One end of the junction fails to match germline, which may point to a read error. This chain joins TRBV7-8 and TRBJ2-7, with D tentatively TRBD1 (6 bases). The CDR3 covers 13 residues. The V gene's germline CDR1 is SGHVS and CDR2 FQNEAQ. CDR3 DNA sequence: TGTGCCAGCAGTTTAGCCAGGGGCTACGAGCAGTACTTC. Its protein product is CASSLARGYEQYF. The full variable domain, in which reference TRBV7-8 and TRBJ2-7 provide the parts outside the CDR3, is GAGVSQSPRYKVAKRGQDVALRCDPISGHVSLFWYQQALGQGPEFLTYFQNEAQLDKSGLPSDRFFAERPEGSVSTLKIQRTQQEDSAVYLCASSLARGYEQYFGPGTRLTVT.

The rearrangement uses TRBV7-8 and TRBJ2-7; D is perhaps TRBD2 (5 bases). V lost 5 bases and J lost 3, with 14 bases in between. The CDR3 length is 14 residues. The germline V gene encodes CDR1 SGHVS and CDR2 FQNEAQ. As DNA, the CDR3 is TGTGCCAGCAGCCTAAGCCCGGGAATCTACGAGCAGTACTTC. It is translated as CASSLSPGIYEQYF.

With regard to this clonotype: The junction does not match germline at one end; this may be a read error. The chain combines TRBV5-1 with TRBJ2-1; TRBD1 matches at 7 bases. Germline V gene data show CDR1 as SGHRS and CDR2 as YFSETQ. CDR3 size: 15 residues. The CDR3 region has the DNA TGCGCCAGCAGCTTGGAGACAGGGCGGAACAAGGAGCAGTTCTTC. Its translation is CASSLETGRNKEQFF.

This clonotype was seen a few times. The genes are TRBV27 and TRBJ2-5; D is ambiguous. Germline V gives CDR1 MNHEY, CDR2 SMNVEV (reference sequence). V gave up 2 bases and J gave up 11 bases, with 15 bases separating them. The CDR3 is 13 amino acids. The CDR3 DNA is TGTGCCAGCAGTTTAGACCCGTGGAATGAGCAGTACTTC. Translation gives CASSLDPWNEQYF.

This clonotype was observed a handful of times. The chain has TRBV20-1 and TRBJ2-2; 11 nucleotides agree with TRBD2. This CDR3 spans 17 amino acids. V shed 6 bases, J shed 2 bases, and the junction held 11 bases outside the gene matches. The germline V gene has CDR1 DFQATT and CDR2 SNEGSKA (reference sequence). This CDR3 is CSAPASGGRINTGELFF. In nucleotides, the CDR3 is TGCAGTGCCCCTGCTAGCGGGGGGCGGATTAACACCGGGGAGCTGTTTTTT.

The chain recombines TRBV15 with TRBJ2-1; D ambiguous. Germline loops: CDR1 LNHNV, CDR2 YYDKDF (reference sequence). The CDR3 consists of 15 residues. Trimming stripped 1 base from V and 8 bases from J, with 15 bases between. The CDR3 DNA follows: TGTGCCACCAGCAGAGGAGGCAAGGTTAGGGATGAGCAGTTCTTC. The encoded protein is CATSRGGKVRDEQFF.

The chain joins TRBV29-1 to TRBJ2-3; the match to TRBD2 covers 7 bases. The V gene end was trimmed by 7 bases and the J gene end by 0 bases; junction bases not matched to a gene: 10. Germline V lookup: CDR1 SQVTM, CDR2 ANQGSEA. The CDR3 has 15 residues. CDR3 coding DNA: TGCAGCGGCACCAATAGCGGGTCTAGCACAGATACGCAGTATTTT. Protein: CSGTNSGSSTDTQYF.